This T cell receptor (beta chain) was sequenced in a study of blood T cell repertoires in COVID-19. Study-wide context: Acute and convalescent COVID-19 specimens originated in the United States, Italy and Spain. In each case, the material was cDNA or gDNA derived from T cells, B-cell-depleted T cells, or PBMCs.

V was shortened by 1 base and J by 0 bases, with 6 bases between the two germline ends. In germline, CDR1 is SGHTA, CDR2 FQGNSA. The CDR3 covers 15 residues. In the study's own analysis: Reference gene primer amplification gave estimated nucleated cell counts. The protocol was immunoSEQ multiplex PCR, while the TCRdb copy is restricted to in-frame clones and leaves out a portion. The V and J calls and clone size were taken over from that table, and D and trimming were inferred from the DNA. There are about 170,000 clones in the sample; 65% to 85% occur only once, and 9.5% to 13% lies in the top ten. The sequencing sample was made of peripheral blood. The receptor was derived from a man in his 70s with active or convalescent COVID-19. The chain uses TRBV7-2 and TRBJ2-2, with D unclear. The CDR3 reads CASSLGRTNTGELFF. CDR3 coding DNA: TGTGCCAGCAGCTTAGGTAGAACGAACACCGGGGAGCTGTTTTTT.